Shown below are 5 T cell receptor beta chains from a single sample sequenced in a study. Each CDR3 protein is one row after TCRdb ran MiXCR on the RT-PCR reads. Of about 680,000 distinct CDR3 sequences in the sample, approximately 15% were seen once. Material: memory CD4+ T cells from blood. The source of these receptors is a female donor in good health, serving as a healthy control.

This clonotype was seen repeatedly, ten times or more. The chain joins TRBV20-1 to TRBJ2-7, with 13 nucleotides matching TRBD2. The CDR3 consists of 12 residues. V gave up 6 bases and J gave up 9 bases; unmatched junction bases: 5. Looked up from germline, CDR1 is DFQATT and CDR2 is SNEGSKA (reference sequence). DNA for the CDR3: TGCAGTGCCGGACTAGCGGGAGCTGGGCAGTACTTC. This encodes CSAGLAGAGQYF.

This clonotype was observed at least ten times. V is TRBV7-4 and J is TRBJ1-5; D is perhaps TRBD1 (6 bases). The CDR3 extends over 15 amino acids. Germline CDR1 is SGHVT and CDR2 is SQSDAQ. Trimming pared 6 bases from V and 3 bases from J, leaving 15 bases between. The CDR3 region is CASSGQCGDNQPQHF. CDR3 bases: TGTGCCAGCAGTGGACAGTGTGGTGACAATCAGCCCCAGCATTTT.

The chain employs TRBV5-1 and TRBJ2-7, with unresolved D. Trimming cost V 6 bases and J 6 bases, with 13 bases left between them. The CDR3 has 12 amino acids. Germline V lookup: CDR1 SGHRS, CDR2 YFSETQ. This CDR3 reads CASTSQESEQYF. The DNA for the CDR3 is TGCGCCAGCACCTCCCAGGAATCCGAGCAGTACTTC.

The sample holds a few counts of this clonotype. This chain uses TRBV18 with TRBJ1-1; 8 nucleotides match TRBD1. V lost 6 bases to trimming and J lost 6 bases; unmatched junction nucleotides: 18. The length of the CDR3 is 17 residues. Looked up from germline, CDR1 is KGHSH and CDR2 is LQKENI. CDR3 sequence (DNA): TGTGCCAGCTCCCCTCTAGGACAGGGCGGCGTCGACGCTGAAGCTTTCTTT. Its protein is CASSPLGQGGVDAEAFF.

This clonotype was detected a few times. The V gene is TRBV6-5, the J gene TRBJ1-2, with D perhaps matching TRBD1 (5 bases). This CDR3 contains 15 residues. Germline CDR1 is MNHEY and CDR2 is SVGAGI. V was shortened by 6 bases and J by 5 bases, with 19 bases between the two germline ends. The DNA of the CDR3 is TGTGCCAGCAGCCCCGCCGGGACGGTGTTTTATGGCTACACCTTC. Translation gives CASSPAGTVFYGYTF.